The T cell receptor (beta chain) under discussion was sequenced for a study of vaccination effects on CD4 cells after COVID-19 (dated by TCRdb to the early 2020s). About the study as a whole: Participants received two doses of either the BNT162b2 or the mRNA-1273 mRNA SARS-CoV-2 vaccine. The full study included over 8 COVID-19 convalescent patients and several SARS-CoV-2-naive healthy vaccine recipients. The study compared SARS-CoV-2 spike-specific CD4+ TCR repertoires before and after mRNA vaccination in COVID-19 convalescent patients and infection-naive vaccine recipients. The Oncomine TCR Beta short-read assay on an Illumina iSeq 100 was used to sequence cultures from other donors in the study.

Receptor amplification or capture employed the immunoSEQ multiplex PCR assay. DNA from the CD4+ T cells that had been cultured and isolated underwent TCR beta CDR3 sequencing. The published analysis was carried out like this. Non-productive TCR sequences were removed, reads were trimmed to the CDR3 region, and CDR3s of at least 7 amino acids were retained. The MANAFEST web app was used to pick out antigen-specific clonotypes by comparing their expansion in peptide wells with that in reference cultures. To be called positive, a clone needed expansion at FDR<0.05 compared with the reference and with all other wells, an odds ratio greater than 5, and a frequency greater than 0.1% in two replicate wells. A clonotype was defined as cross-reactive if the clonotype was significantly expanded both in SARS-CoV-2 spike wells and in at least one common cold coronavirus spike condition. CDR3 similarity was assessed by Levenshtein distance using the stringdist R package, and unrooted trees were constructed with ape in R 3.6.1. The table comes from immuneACCESS by way of TCRdb, which keeps in-frame sequences with V and J called. Part of the clones is missing from these tables; in studies checked, under half for an unresolved V gene and the rest for unknown reasons. That table is the source of V, J and clone size, and D and trimming were worked out from the DNA. The sample data list some 68,000 clones, and around 75% of these were observed just once. The ten most abundant clones make up about 4% of the sample.

To identify antigen-specific CD4+ T cell clonotypes by their expansion, the ViraFEST assay first stimulated PBMC with viral peptide pools and then applied TCR sequencing. After more than nine days of culture, CD4+ T cells were isolated with the EasySep CD4+ T cell isolation kit. Negative nucleocapsid antibody results before and after vaccination confirmed that the healthy vaccine recipients had no prior SARS-CoV-2 infection. Some 2.2 million PBMC per well were cultured in IMDM with about 4.8% human AB serum, roughly 10 IU/ml IL-2 and gentamicin, plus 10 ug/ml peptides. Half of the culture medium was replaced with fresh IL-2-containing medium on days 3 and 7. Unless noted otherwise, every peptide stimulation condition was grown in triplicate wells. Using Ficoll-Paque Plus gradient centrifugation, PBMC were separated from whole blood and then either used fresh or cryopreserved at -140C. Overlapping peptide pools spanned the spike proteins of SARS-CoV-2 and the common cold coronaviruses HCoV-NL63, HCoV-OC43 and HCoV-229E. Genomic DNA was extracted from cultured CD4+ T cells with the QIAamp micro DNA kit.

Study-level results and caveats: Among healthy vaccine recipients, nearly all vaccine-induced clones were SARS-CoV-2 mono-reactive, and just 1 of 255 was cross-reactive with common cold coronaviruses. Marked clonal contraction was observed in both infection-induced and vaccine-induced clones at late post-vaccination timepoints, consistent with waning T cell responses. Limitations of the study were the small number of convalescent patients and the absence of early post-infection timepoints.

Trimming at the junction amounts to 0 bases on V and 4 bases on J, and the germline ends lie 7 bases apart. The CDR3 goes from the cysteine to the phenylalanine over 14 residues. CDR3 DNA only is kept here, 42 bases in frame from base 1. Looking up the germline V gene yields CDR1 MNHEY and CDR2 SVGAGI. A single count supports this clone. Its recognized antigen is unknown. Within one base of it there is no much larger clone, and no base qualities were kept. The sequence links TRBV6-5 to TRBJ1-5, and perhaps TRBD1 as D gene, on 5 matching bases. The TCR sequence derives from a human donor who received a COVID-19 vaccine. The input for sequencing was CD4+ T cells from PBMCs cultured with HCoV-OC43 spike peptides, taken before COVID-19 vaccination. In light of the paper, this sample's cell subset or site label describes: HCoV-OC43 spike overlapping peptide pool stimulation. The CDR3 in this case is CASSYSWGNQPQHF. The DNA reads as follows: TGTGCCAGCAGTTACTCCTGGGGGAATCAGCCCCAGCATTTT.